This is a list of T cell receptor beta chains from one sample in a study of human T cells and chemical hapten exposure. TCRdb reprocessed the RACE reads with MiXCR, giving one entry per CDR3 protein. The sample yields 100,000 to 150,000 distinct CDR3 sequences, roughly 9.5% seen once. Source material: whole blood. These receptors originate from a male donor in good health. Some clones in this sample may be carry-over from other donors' samples. Both conserved end residues are part of each CDR3. The D gene is left open where the match is weak. Clone size is stated in some rows and not others, as once, few, many or a class when expanded.

D gene,clone size,J gene,V gene,CDR3 protein,CDR3 DNA
TRBD1,many,TRBJ2-3,TRBV7-9,CASSSRDREVTDTQYF,TGTGCCAGCAGCTCCAGGGACAGGGAAGTCACAGATACGCAGTATTTT
TRBD2,many,TRBJ2-1,TRBV4-1,CASSQGPATSGRKNNEQFF,TGCGCCAGCAGCCAAGGCCCTGCGACTAGCGGGAGGAAGAACAATGAGCAGTTCTTC
-,-,TRBJ1-2,TRBV20-1,CSARAMGRNGYTF,TGCAGTGCTAGAGCCATGGGGAGGAATGGCTACACCTTC
-,many,TRBJ2-1,TRBV6-2/TRBV6-3,CASSPTPRGNEQFF,TGTGCCAGCAGCCCTACCCCTCGCGGTAATGAGCAGTTCTTC
-,many,TRBJ2-7,TRBV20-1,CSAWDQRDEQYF,TGCAGTGCCTGGGACCAAAGGGACGAGCAGTACTTC
-,-,TRBJ2-4,TRBV11-2,CASSWGHLLAKNIQYF,TGTGCCAGCAGCTGGGGACACCTTCTAGCCAAAAACATTCAGTACTTC
-,-,TRBJ2-1,TRBV11-2,CASSPRDSWYNEQFF,TGTGCCAGCAGCCCACGGGACTCCTGGTACAATGAGCAGTTCTTC
-,many,TRBJ2-1,TRBV29-1,CSVDLWGSEQFF,TGCAGCGTTGATCTCTGGGGGTCGGAGCAGTTCTTC
TRBD2,few,TRBJ2-1,TRBV20-1,CSARDAGGLYNEQFF,TGCAGTGCTAGAGATGCGGGAGGGCTTTACAATGAGCAGTTCTTC
-,few,TRBJ1-1,TRBV5-1,CASSQDASRGAFF,TGCGCCAGCAGCCAGGACGCTTCCCGGGGAGCTTTCTTT
-,-,TRBJ2-5,TRBV11-1,CASSSQPLGGAQETQYF,TGTGCCAGCAGCTCACAACCCCTAGGCGGAGCCCAAGAGACCCAGTACTTC
-,many,TRBJ2-3,TRBV12-3/TRBV12-4,CASSSFGLGTQYF,TGTGCCAGCAGTTCCTTCGGACTTGGTACGCAGTATTTT
-,few,TRBJ2-5,TRBV6-5,CASSYSWTRGETQYF,TGTGCCAGCAGTTACTCCTGGACCCGCGGAGAGACCCAGTACTTC
-,few,TRBJ2-7,TRBV4-2,CASSHGSQGAYEQYF,TGTGCCAGCAGCCACGGATCCCAGGGAGCCTACGAGCAGTACTTC
TRBD1,many,TRBJ2-7,TRBV7-9,CASSARDSTYEQYF,TGTGCCAGCAGCGCCCGGGACAGCACCTACGAGCAGTACTTC
TRBD1,many,TRBJ1-2,TRBV11-2,CASSLDTPGQGASYGYTF,TGTGCCAGCAGCTTAGACACACCAGGACAGGGGGCAAGCTATGGCTACACCTTC
-,many,TRBJ1-6,TRBV25-1,CASSRQNYNSPLHF,TGTGCCAGCAGCAGACAGAACTATAATTCACCCCTCCACTTT
TRBD2,many,TRBJ2-4,TRBV7-9,CASSPRRGIAKNIQYF,TGTGCCAGCAGCCCAAGGCGGGGGATAGCCAAAAACATTCAGTACTTC
TRBD1,-,TRBJ2-7,TRBV15,CATSREVGQGYEQYF,TGTGCCACCAGCAGAGAAGTGGGACAGGGTTACGAGCAGTACTTC
TRBD1,few,TRBJ2-2,TRBV5-5,CASTPQGTVTTGELFF,TGTGCCAGCACGCCCCAGGGGACAGTGACCACCGGGGAGCTGTTTTTT
-,many,TRBJ2-5,TRBV5-1,CASSPRHGYSGETQYF,TGCGCCAGCAGCCCCCGCCATGGATATTCGGGAGAGACCCAGTACTTC
-,-,TRBJ2-5,TRBV5-6,CASSGGSFGAQYF,TGTGCCAGCAGCGGAGGGTCTTTTGGGGCCCAGTACTTC
TRBD1,few,TRBJ1-1,TRBV5-1,CASSPQTGPYTEAFF,TGCGCCAGCAGCCCGCAGACAGGGCCTTACACTGAAGCTTTCTTT
-,few,TRBJ2-2,TRBV6-5,CASSYSEYTGELFF,TGTGCCAGCAGTTACTCGGAATACACCGGGGAGCTGTTTTTT
-,-,TRBJ1-1,TRBV2,CASSGRSGWNTEAFF,TGTGCCAGCAGTGGGAGGTCTGGATGGAACACTGAAGCTTTCTTT
-,-,TRBJ2-7,TRBV5-1,CASSEPANFSYEQYF,TGCGCCAGCAGCGAACCAGCAAACTTCTCCTACGAGCAGTACTTC
-,many,TRBJ1-6,TRBV3-1,CASSQDQGTNSPLHF,TGTGCCAGCAGCCAAGATCAGGGAACTAACTCACCCCTCCACTTT
TRBD2,many,TRBJ2-1,TRBV27,CASSLTSGAHEQFF,TGTGCCAGCAGTTTGACTAGCGGGGCCCATGAGCAGTTCTTC
-,-,TRBJ1-1,TRBV2,CASTTRSVRVNTEAFF,TGTGCCAGCACTACCCGCTCCGTAAGGGTGAACACTGAAGCTTTCTTT
-,few,TRBJ2-7,TRBV29-1,CSVGGLGEKYEQYF,TGCAGCGTTGGGGGCCTGGGGGAAAAATACGAGCAGTACTTC
TRBD2,many,TRBJ2-3,TRBV29-1,CSVEGELAGHTDTQYF,TGCAGCGTTGAAGGGGAACTAGCGGGGCACACAGATACGCAGTATTTT
TRBD1,-,TRBJ2-3,TRBV6-2/TRBV6-3,CASRAPLFRDRGQDTQYF,TGTGCCAGCAGAGCTCCACTCTTCCGGGACAGGGGGCAAGATACGCAGTATTTT
-,many,TRBJ1-1,TRBV5-5,CASSPEQNTEAFF,TGTGCCAGCAGCCCCGAGCAGAACACTGAAGCTTTCTTT
-,few,TRBJ2-6,TRBV5-1,CASSSGASSGANVLTF,TGCGCCAGCAGTTCCGGGGCCTCCTCTGGGGCCAACGTCCTGACTTTC
-,-,TRBJ1-1,TRBV5-1,CASRVKGNTEAFF,TGCGCCAGCAGGGTGAAGGGTAACACTGAAGCTTTCTTT
TRBD2,-,TRBJ2-7,TRBV5-1,CTSSPGTSGMYEQYF,TGCACCAGCAGCCCGGGGACTAGCGGGATGTACGAGCAGTACTTC
TRBD1,many,TRBJ1-1,TRBV29-1,CSVVEEDRGIQNTEAFF,TGCAGCGTTGTAGAGGAGGACAGGGGGATTCAGAACACTGAAGCTTTCTTT
-,many,TRBJ1-1,TRBV12-3/TRBV12-4,CASSPGPNIGTEAFF,TGTGCCAGCAGCCCCGGGCCCAACATAGGCACTGAAGCTTTCTTT
TRBD2,-,TRBJ2-1,TRBV18,CASSPPQRGGNEQFF,TGTGCCAGCTCACCCCCCCAGCGGGGGGGAAATGAGCAGTTCTTC
TRBD1,-,TRBJ2-7,TRBV19,CASRPGQGVDEQYF,TGTGCCAGTAGGCCCGGACAGGGTGTGGACGAGCAGTACTTC
-,many,TRBJ2-1,TRBV4-2,CASSQGVGGDEQFF,TGTGCCAGCAGCCAAGGGGTAGGAGGGGATGAGCAGTTCTTC
TRBD1,few,TRBJ2-7,TRBV6-2/TRBV6-3,CASSRGRGTYEQYF,TGTGCCAGCAGTCGTGGCAGGGGGACCTACGAGCAGTACTTC
TRBD2,-,TRBJ2-5,TRBV20-1,CSANPQPRLAQETQYF,TGCAGTGCCAACCCGCAACCCCGACTAGCCCAAGAGACCCAGTACTTC
-,many,TRBJ1-3,TRBV7-9,CASTLGSGSGNTIYF,TGTGCCAGCACCCTAGGCAGCGGCTCTGGAAACACCATATATTTT
TRBD1,-,TRBJ2-3,TRBV6-5,CASSYRDRGPDTQYF,TGTGCCAGCAGTTACCGGGACAGGGGGCCAGATACGCAGTATTTT
TRBD1,few,TRBJ2-6,TRBV5-1,CASSLEDRGTRANVLTF,TGCGCCAGCAGCTTGGAAGACAGGGGGACGCGTGCCAACGTCCTGACTTTC
TRBD2,few,TRBJ2-1,TRBV6-5,CASRTDGLAGYNEQFF,TGTGCCAGCAGAACGGACGGACTAGCGGGATACAATGAGCAGTTCTTC
TRBD1,many,TRBJ2-7,TRBV29-1,CSVRDSYYEQYF,TGCAGCGTGAGGGACAGTTACTACGAGCAGTACTTC
-,few,TRBJ2-5,TRBV7-9,CASSPPSGKTQYF,TGTGCCAGCAGCCCACCTTCGGGGAAGACCCAGTACTTC
TRBD2,-,TRBJ2-3,TRBV24-1,CATSDPKFAGGTDTQYF,TGTGCCACCAGTGATCCGAAGTTTGCGGGGGGCACAGATACGCAGTATTTT